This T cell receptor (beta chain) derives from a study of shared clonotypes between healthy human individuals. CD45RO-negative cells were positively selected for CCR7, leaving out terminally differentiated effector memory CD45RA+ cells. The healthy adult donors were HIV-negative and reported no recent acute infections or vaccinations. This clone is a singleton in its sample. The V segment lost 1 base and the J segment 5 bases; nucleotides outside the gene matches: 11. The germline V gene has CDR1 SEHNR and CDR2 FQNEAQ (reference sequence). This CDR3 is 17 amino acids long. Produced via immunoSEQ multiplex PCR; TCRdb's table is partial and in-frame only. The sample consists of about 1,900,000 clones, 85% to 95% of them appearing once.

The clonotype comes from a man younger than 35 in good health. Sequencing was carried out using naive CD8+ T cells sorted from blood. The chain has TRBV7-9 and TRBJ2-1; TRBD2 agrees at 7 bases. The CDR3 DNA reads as TGTGCCAGCAGCTTAGAGGTGGGAGGGCCGCGGGACAATGAGCAGTTCTTC. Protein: CASSLEVGGPRDNEQFF. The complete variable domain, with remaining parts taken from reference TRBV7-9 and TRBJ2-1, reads DTGVSQNPRHKITKRGQNVTFRCDPISEHNRLYWYRQTLGQGPEFLTYFQNEAQLEKSRLLSDRFSAERPKGSFSTLEIQRTEQGDSAMYLCASSLEVGGPRDNEQFFGPGTRLTVL.